The 32 T cell receptor beta chains presented below share a single source sample, sequenced in a study of STAT5B mutations in CD4+ large granular lymphocyte leukemia. Profiled with immunoSEQ multiplex PCR; TCRdb holds only in-frame clones, not every one. The sample comprises around 47,000 clones, about four fifths of which are singletons, and roughly 0.35% rests with the top ten. Material for sequencing was CD4+ T cells from blood buffy coats. The source of these receptors is a human donor in good health.

The chain joins TRBV5-4 to TRBJ2-3; D is unclear. CDR1 is SGHNT and CDR2 is YYREEE in the germline V gene (reference sequence). V gave up 1 base and J gave up 0 bases, with 6 bases separating them. CDR3 length: 14 residues. The CDR3: CASSLLTSTDTQYF. The DNA of the CDR3 is TGTGCCAGCAGCTTGTTGACTAGCACAGATACGCAGTATTTT.

V usage is TRBV19 and J usage is TRBJ2-5, with D uncertain. Trimming stripped 6 bases from V and 0 bases from J, with 14 bases between. CDR1 and CDR2 (germline): LNHDA, SQIVND (reference sequence). The CDR3 runs to 15 residues. This CDR3 is CASSPGQLYQETQYF. In nucleotides, the CDR3 is TGTGCCAGTAGCCCCGGGCAGCTGTACCAAGAGACCCAGTACTTC.

The chain employs TRBV7-6 and TRBJ2-2, with a weak D call TRBD1 (6 bases). Germline assignment: CDR1 SGHVS and CDR2 FNYEAQ. The V gene lost 4 bases and the J gene lost 6 bases, with 24 bases spanning the gap. The CDR3 has 18 residues. The CDR3 loop is CASSYPPPGVKEAGELFF. The CDR3 DNA follows: TGTGCCAGCAGCTATCCCCCCCCAGGGGTAAAGGAGGCCGGGGAGCTGTTTTTT. Supplemented by reference TRBV7-6 and TRBJ2-2, the full variable domain reads GAGVSQSPRYKVTKRGQDVALRCDPISGHVSLYWYRQALGQGPEFLTYFNYEAQQDKSGLPNDRFSAERPEGSISTLTIQRTEQRDSAMYRCASSYPPPGVKEAGELFFGEGSRLTVL.

The rearrangement uses TRBV21-1 and TRBJ2-7; the tabulated D call, TRBD2, remains unverified against the DNA. TRBV21-1 is marked as a pseudogene. This CDR3 has 13 amino acids. The CDR3: CATPFEGCYEQYF. In DNA, the CDR3 is TGTGCCACTCCTTTCGAGGGCTGTTACGAGCAGTACTTC.

This chain links TRBV5-1 with TRBJ1-6; 8 nucleotides line up with TRBD1. The germline gives CDR1 SGHRS, CDR2 YFSETQ. With V trimmed by 3 bases and J by 10 bases, 6 bases remained unmatched. The CDR3 extends over 14 amino acids. The CDR3 sequence is CASSSGGAGSPLHF. CDR3 nucleotide sequence: TGCGCCAGCAGCTCAGGGGGCGCGGGGTCACCCCTCCACTTT.

The chain has TRBV30 and TRBJ2-3, with D possibly called TRBD1 or TRBD2 (6 bases each). Germline lookup yields CDR1 GTSNPN and CDR2 SVGIG (reference sequence). This CDR3 has 15 amino acids. The V gene lost 0 bases and the J gene lost 0 bases, with 10 bases spanning the gap. The CDR3 bases are TGTGCCTGGAGTGTAAAGGGGGGTAGCACAGATACGCAGTATTTT. Its protein product is CAWSVKGGSTDTQYF.

V usage is TRBV9 and J usage is TRBJ2-7; D is possibly TRBD1 or TRBD2 (6 bases each). Germline CDR1 is SGDLS and CDR2 is YYNGEE. This CDR3 contains 14 residues. V lost 3 bases, J lost 3 bases, and 13 bases lay in between. The chain's CDR3 is CASSGPGAGYEQYF. The DNA for the CDR3 is TGTGCCAGCAGCGGCCCGGGGGCGGGCTACGAGCAGTACTTC.

The chain recombines TRBV7-9 with TRBJ2-1; 8 nucleotides align to TRBD2. V lost 5 bases, J lost 3 bases, and 6 bases stayed unmatched. This CDR3 is 15 amino acids long. Germline CDR1 is SEHNR and CDR2 is FQNEAQ (reference sequence). The CDR3 DNA follows: TGTGCCAGCAGCATGAGCGGGAGCGACTACAATGAGCAGTTCTTC. It codes for CASSMSGSDYNEQFF.

The V gene is TRBV19, the J gene TRBJ2-1; 8 bases match TRBD2. V trimming: 7 bases; J trimming: 8 bases; junction bases outside the gene matches: 16. This CDR3 has 16 amino acids. CDR1 and CDR2 (germline): LNHDA, SQIVND (reference sequence). As DNA, the CDR3 is TGTGCCAGTACCTCCCCCTGGACTAGCAGACTTGATGAGCAGTTCTTC. Translated, it gives CASTSPWTSRLDEQFF.

The J gene is TRBJ1-6, the V gene TRBV27, with D possibly matching TRBD1 (6 bases). Germline V gene sequence: CDR1 MNHEY, CDR2 SMNVEV (reference sequence). This CDR3 region has 15 residues. V gave up 3 bases and J gave up 6 bases, with 12 bases separating them. CDR3 nucleotides: TGTGCCAGCAGTTTCCCGGACAGACGTAATTCACCCCTCCACTTT. Translated: CASSFPDRRNSPLHF.

J is TRBJ1-1 and V is TRBV11-2, with 8 bases aligning to TRBD1. The V and J ends lost 10 bases and 5 bases, in that order; junction bases with no gene match: 12. This CDR3 has 14 residues. Germline V gene lookup returns CDR1 SGHAT and CDR2 FQNNGV. Written as DNA, the CDR3 is TGTGCCACAAACCCCAAGACAGGGGCGACTGAAGCTTTCTTT. Translation: CATNPKTGATEAFF.

The chain carries TRBV6-5 and TRBJ1-1, with a weak D call TRBD1 (5 bases). Trimming took off 2 bases at V and 5 bases at J, with 18 bases between the two ends. This CDR3 has 16 residues. The germline V gene encodes CDR1 MNHEY and CDR2 SVGAGI. Here the CDR3 reads CASSYQAGLWGTEAFF. Here the CDR3 DNA reads TGTGCCAGCAGTTACCAGGCAGGCCTCTGGGGGACTGAAGCTTTCTTT.

In this sample, this clone turned up a few times. In nucleotides, the CDR3 is TGTGCCAGCAGCTTAGAACGGAGCTCCTACGAGCAGTACTTC. As protein: CASSLERSSYEQYF. The gene calls are TRBV7-2 and TRBJ2-7; D is uncertain. Trimming pared 1 base from V and 0 bases from J, leaving 7 bases between. Germline V gene sequence: CDR1 SGHTA, CDR2 FQGNSA. The CDR3 length is 14 residues.

This clone was detected a few times. V usage is TRBV25-1 and J usage is TRBJ1-6, with 9 bases identical to TRBD1. Unmatched junction bases numbered 7, after V lost 2 bases and J lost 8 bases. The CDR3 loop spans 16 amino acids. Per germline, CDR1 MGHDK and CDR2 SYGVNS. The DNA for the CDR3 is TGTGCCAGCAGTGAAGGGACAGGGCCTAGATATTCACCCCTCCACTTT. This translates into CASSEGTGPRYSPLHF.

The V and J genes are TRBV6-1 and TRBJ2-5; TRBD2 matches at 10 bases. CDR3 size: 14 residues. Looked up from germline, CDR1 is MNHNS and CDR2 is SASEGT. The J segment lost 2 bases and the V segment lost 6 bases, leaving 3 bases of the junction unmatched. For the CDR3, the DNA is TGTGCCAGCAGGAAACTAGCGGGGCAAGAGACCCAGTACTTC. It specifies CASRKLAGQETQYF.

This chain links TRBV7-7 with TRBJ2-1, with 12 bases identical to TRBD2. The CDR3 spans 17 residues. The germline CDR1 and CDR2 sequences are SSHAT and FNYEAQ (reference sequence). The V and J ends lost 2 bases and 8 bases, in that order; junction bases with no gene match: 10. The CDR3 here is CASSLRASGRGQDEQFF. The CDR3 bases are TGTGCCAGCAGCTTAAGGGCTAGCGGGAGGGGGCAGGATGAGCAGTTCTTC.

This chain uses TRBV7-2 with TRBJ1-1; 7 bases agree with TRBD1. Germline CDR1 SGHTA, CDR2 FQGNSA. CDR3 length: 13 amino acids. V was pared by 5 bases and J by 5 bases, with 5 bases of the junction left unmatched. The CDR3 loop is CASSTRQGTEAFF. In DNA, the CDR3 is TGTGCCAGCAGCACAAGACAGGGAACTGAAGCTTTCTTT.

The J gene is TRBJ1-4, the V gene TRBV6-1; D unclear. The CDR3 covers 12 residues. The germline V gene encodes CDR1 MNHNS and CDR2 SASEGT. Trimming shortened V by 1 base and J by 13 bases, and 10 bases separated the two germline ends. The chain's CDR3 is CASSEGAVGLFF. The CDR3 bases are TGTGCCAGCAGTGAAGGGGCCGTCGGACTGTTTTTT.

V and J are TRBV4-1 and TRBJ2-7; 9 nucleotides agree with TRBD1. Germline trimming cut 5 bases from V and 7 bases from J; bases unmatched to any gene: 12. The germline CDR1 and CDR2 sequences are MGHRA and YSYEKL. The length of the CDR3 is 15 residues. In DNA form, the CDR3 reads TGCGCCAGCAGCGCACCGGGACAGGGCGTTTGGGAGCAGTACTTC. Protein: CASSAPGQGVWEQYF.

This chain connects TRBV7-9 to TRBJ2-7; perhaps TRBD1 as D (6 bases). V gave up 5 bases and J gave up 6 bases, with 14 bases separating them. The CDR3 runs to 13 residues. Per the germline V gene, CDR1 is SEHNR and CDR2 is FQNEAQ (reference sequence). The DNA of the CDR3 is TGTGCCAGCAGCCAACAGACAGGTCGCGAGCAGTACTTC. This translates into CASSQQTGREQYF.

This chain connects TRBV7-3 to TRBJ2-2; TRBD1 matches 7 bases. The length of the CDR3 is 16 residues. Germline V CDR1 and CDR2: SGHTA, FQGTGA. The V segment lost 5 bases and the J segment 1 base; nucleotides outside the gene matches: 7. For the CDR3, the DNA is TGTGCCAGCAGCCTTACAGGGGCCCTGAACACCGGGGAGCTGTTTTTT. It yields the protein CASSLTGALNTGELFF.

The V gene is TRBV19, the J gene TRBJ2-3; D is undetermined. Between the trimmed V and J ends, which lost 6 bases and 4 bases, there was a span of 8 bases. CDR3 length: 12 amino acids. Germline loops: CDR1 LNHDA, CDR2 SQIVND (reference sequence). The DNA for the CDR3 is TGTGCCAGTAGGTCTTGGGCAGATACGCAGTATTTT. Its protein is CASRSWADTQYF.

This chain links TRBV6-1 with TRBJ1-2, with TRBD1 matching 9 bases. The V gene end was trimmed by 3 bases and the J gene end by 5 bases; junction bases not matched to a gene: 4. The CDR3 length is 14 residues. Germline lookup yields CDR1 MNHNS and CDR2 SASEGT. Here the CDR3 reads CASSDPGQGYGYTF. DNA of the CDR3: TGTGCCAGCAGTGATCCGGGACAGGGTTATGGCTACACCTTC.

The chain carries TRBV7-2 and TRBJ2-3, with TRBD2 identical over 8 bases. Germline V CDR1 and CDR2: SGHTA, FQGNSA. The CDR3 has 15 amino acids. The V and J ends lost 1 base and 6 bases, in that order; junction bases with no gene match: 6. The CDR3 reads CASSLGGLAGDTQYF. For the CDR3, the DNA is TGTGCCAGCAGCTTAGGCGGCCTAGCGGGCGATACGCAGTATTTT.

There are a few counts of this clone. The chain recombines TRBV4-2 with TRBJ2-5; 13 bases match TRBD2. The CDR3 contains 16 residues. The trim removed 4 bases at V and 5 bases at J, leaving 7 bases unmatched. CDR1 is LGHNA and CDR2 is YNFKEQ in the germline V gene. CDR3 region: CASSRWTSGRGETQYF. The CDR3 DNA reads TGTGCCAGCAGCCGTTGGACTAGCGGGAGAGGGGAGACCCAGTACTTC.

The chain employs TRBV30 and TRBJ1-6; 9 nucleotides align to TRBD1. The CDR3 is 16 residues long. Trimming removed 3 bases from V and 7 bases from J; junction bases left unmatched: 10. Per germline, CDR1 GTSNPN and CDR2 SVGIG (reference sequence). The CDR3 loop is CAWRGGRQGGNSPLHF. The CDR3 DNA follows: TGTGCCTGGAGGGGGGGGAGACAGGGGGGAAATTCACCCCTCCACTTT.

CDR3 nucleotide sequence: TGCAGCGTTCGAACGGCGCGGGGGGCCGGGGATACGCAGTATTTT. Translated, it gives CSVRTARGAGDTQYF. V is TRBV29-1 and J is TRBJ2-3; 8 positions match TRBD2. V gave up 5 bases and J gave up 6 bases; unmatched junction bases: 13. The germline V gene encodes CDR1 SQVTM and CDR2 ANQGSEA. CDR3 length equals 15 residues.

The chain carries TRBV5-1 and TRBJ1-3; D is undetermined. CDR3 length equals 14 residues. V dropped 0 bases and J dropped 3 bases, with 7 bases sitting between them. Per germline, CDR1 SGHRS and CDR2 YFSETQ. As DNA, the CDR3 is TGCGCCAGCAGCTTGGGCCAGGATGGAAACACCATATATTTT. It specifies CASSLGQDGNTIYF.

J is TRBJ2-7 and V is TRBV5-1; D remains unclear. V dropped 7 bases and J dropped 2 bases, with 10 bases sitting between them. The germline V gene has CDR1 SGHRS and CDR2 YFSETQ. The CDR3 is made up of 12 amino acids. The CDR3, as DNA: TGCGCCAGCGGCATTGGGGCCTACGAGCAGTACTTC. Translation: CASGIGAYEQYF.

This chain links TRBV13 with TRBJ2-2; 9 bases line up with TRBD1. The CDR3 totals 18 residues. Germline lookup yields CDR1 PRHDT and CDR2 FYEKMQ (reference sequence). The V gene end was trimmed by 5 bases and the J gene end by 4 bases; junction bases not matched to a gene: 14. The CDR3 is CASSLRPGTGFGTGELFF. CDR3 DNA: TGTGCCAGCAGCCTACGTCCCGGGACAGGGTTCGGCACCGGGGAGCTGTTTTTT.

V gene TRBV27 combines with J gene TRBJ1-2; D possibly corresponds to TRBD1 (6 bases). This CDR3 contains 15 residues. Germline assignment: CDR1 MNHEY and CDR2 SMNVEV (reference sequence). The V gene lost 2 bases and the J gene lost 7 bases, with 17 bases spanning the gap. CDR3 in amino acids: CASSLTLPGAGGYTF. The CDR3 DNA reads TGTGCCAGCAGTTTAACGTTACCGGGGGCCGGTGGCTACACCTTC.

The chain combines TRBV6-1 with TRBJ1-2, with D perhaps TRBD1 (6 bases). The germline V and J ends were trimmed by 1 base and 2 bases, with 14 bases remaining between them. CDR1 and CDR2 from the germline V gene are MNHNS and SASEGT. This CDR3 contains 16 residues. The DNA of the CDR3 is TGTGCCAGCAGTGAAGGGGGGGGGCTCGGGAACTATGGCTACACCTTC. This codes for CASSEGGGLGNYGYTF.